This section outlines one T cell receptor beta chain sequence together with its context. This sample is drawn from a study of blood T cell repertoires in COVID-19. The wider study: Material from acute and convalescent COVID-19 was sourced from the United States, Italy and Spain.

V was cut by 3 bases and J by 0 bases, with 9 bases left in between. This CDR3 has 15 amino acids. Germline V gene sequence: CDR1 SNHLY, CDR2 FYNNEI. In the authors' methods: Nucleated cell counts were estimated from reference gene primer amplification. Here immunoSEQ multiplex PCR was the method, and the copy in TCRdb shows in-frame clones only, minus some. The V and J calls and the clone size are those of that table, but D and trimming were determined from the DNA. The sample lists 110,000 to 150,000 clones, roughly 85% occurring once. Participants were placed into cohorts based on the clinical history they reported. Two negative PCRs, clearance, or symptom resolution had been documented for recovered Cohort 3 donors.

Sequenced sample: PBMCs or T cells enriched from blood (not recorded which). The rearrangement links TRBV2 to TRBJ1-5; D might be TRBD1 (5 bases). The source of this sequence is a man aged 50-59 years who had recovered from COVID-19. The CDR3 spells CASSEIGDSNQPQHF. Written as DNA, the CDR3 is TGTGCCAGCAGTGAGATAGGGGATAGCAATCAGCCCCAGCATTTT.